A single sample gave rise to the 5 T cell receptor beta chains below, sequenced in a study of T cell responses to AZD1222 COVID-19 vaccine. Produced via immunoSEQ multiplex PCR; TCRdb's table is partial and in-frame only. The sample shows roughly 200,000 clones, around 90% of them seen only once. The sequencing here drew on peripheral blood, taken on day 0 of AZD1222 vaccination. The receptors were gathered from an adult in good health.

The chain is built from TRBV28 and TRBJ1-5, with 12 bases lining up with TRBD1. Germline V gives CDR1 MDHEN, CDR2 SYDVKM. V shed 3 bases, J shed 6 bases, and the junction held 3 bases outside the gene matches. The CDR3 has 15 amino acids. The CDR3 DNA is TGTGCCAGCAGTTTCCGGGACAGGGGGCTTCAGCCCCAGCATTTT. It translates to CASSFRDRGLQPQHF.

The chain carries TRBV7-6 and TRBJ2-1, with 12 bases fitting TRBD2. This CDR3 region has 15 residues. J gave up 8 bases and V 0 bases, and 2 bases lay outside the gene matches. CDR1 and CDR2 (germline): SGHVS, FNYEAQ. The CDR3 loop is CASSLALAGGYEQFF. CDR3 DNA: TGTGCCAGCAGCTTAGCGCTAGCGGGGGGGTATGAGCAGTTCTTC.

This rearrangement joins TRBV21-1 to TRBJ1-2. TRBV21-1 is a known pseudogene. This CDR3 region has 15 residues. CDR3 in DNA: TGTGCCAGCAGCTACCCCGGGGGACGGATCTATGGCTACACCTTC. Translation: CASSYPGGRIYGYTF.

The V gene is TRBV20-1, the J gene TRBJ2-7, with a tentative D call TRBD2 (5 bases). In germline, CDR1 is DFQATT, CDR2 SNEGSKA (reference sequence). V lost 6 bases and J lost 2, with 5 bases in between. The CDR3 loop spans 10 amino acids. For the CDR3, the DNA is TGCAGTGCCGGGACCTACGAGCAGTACTTC. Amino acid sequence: CSAGTYEQYF.

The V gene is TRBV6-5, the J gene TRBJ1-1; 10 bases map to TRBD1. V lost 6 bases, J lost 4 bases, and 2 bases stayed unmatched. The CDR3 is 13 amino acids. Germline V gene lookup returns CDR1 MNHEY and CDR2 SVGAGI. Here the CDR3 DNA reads TGTGCCAGCAGGGGGACAGGGGTCACTGAAGCTTTCTTT. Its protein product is CASRGTGVTEAFF.